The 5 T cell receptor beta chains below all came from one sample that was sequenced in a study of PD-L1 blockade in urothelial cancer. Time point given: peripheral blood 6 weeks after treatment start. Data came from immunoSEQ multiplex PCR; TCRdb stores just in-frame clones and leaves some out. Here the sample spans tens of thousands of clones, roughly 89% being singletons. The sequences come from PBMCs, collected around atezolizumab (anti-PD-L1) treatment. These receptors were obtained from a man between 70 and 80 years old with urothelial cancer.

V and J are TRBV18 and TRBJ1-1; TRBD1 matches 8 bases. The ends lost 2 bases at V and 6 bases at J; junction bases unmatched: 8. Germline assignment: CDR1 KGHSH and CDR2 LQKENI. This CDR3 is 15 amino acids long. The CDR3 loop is CASSPSRRQGSEAFF. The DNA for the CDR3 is TGTGCCAGCTCACCATCCCGGCGACAGGGGTCTGAAGCTTTCTTT.

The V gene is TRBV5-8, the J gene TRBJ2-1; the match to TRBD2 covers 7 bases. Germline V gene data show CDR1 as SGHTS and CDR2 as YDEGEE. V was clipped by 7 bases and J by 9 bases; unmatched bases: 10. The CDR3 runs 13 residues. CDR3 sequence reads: CASRGLPIREQFF. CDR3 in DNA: TGTGCCAGCCGGGGACTACCGATTCGTGAGCAGTTCTTC.

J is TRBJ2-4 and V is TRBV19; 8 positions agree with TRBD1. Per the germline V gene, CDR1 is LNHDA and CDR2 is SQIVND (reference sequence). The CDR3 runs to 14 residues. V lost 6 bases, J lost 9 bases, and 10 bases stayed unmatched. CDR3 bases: TGTGCCAGTAGCCGACAGGGGAAAGTTGGCATTCAGTACTTC. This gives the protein CASSRQGKVGIQYF.

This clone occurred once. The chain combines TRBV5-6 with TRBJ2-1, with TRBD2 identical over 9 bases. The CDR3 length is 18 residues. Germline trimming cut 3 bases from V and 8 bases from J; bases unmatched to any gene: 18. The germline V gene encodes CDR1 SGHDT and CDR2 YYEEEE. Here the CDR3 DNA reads TGTGCCAGCAGCTCCTATCCCGGAGCGGGAGGCCGTCCCCATGAGCAGTTCTTC. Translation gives CASSSYPGAGGRPHEQFF.

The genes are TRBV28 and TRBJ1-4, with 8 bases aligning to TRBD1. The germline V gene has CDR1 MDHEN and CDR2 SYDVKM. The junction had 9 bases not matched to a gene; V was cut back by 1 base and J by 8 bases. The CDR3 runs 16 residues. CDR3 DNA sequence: TGTGCCAGCAGTTTATTTACCCAGGGGGCGCGAGAAAAACTGTTTTTT. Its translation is CASSLFTQGAREKLFF.